The T cell receptor (beta chain) under discussion was sequenced for a study of CD8 T cells in Susac syndrome. J lost 5 bases, V lost 4 bases, and 11 bases had no gene match. Germline loops: CDR1 GTSNPN, CDR2 SVGIG (reference sequence). There are 15 residues in the CDR3. Reverse transcription of roughly 0.5 to 1 ug RNA was performed with random hexamers. TCRdb fed the immunoSEQ multiplex PCR reads into MiXCR, producing one record per CDR3 protein. Among over 100,000 distinct CDR3 sequences listed, roughly 95% were seen once. The chain couples TRBV30 to TRBJ2-5, with 9 bases lining up with TRBD2. This clonotype was sampled from a human donor in good health. Sequencing was carried out using CD4+ T cells from PBMCs. Written as DNA, the CDR3 is TGTGCCTGGACCCGTGGCGGGGGGGCCACCGAGACCCAGTACTTC. Its translation: CAWTRGGGATETQYF. Full variable domain (remainder filled in from reference TRBV30 and TRBJ2-5): SQTIHQWPATLVQPVGSPLSLECTVEGTSNPNLYWYRQAAGRGLQLLFYSVGIGQISSEVPQNLSASRPQDRQFILSSKKLLLSDSGFYLCAWTRGGGATETQYFGPGTRLLVL.